The next 15 T cell receptor beta chains were all read from a single sample in a study of OX40 agonist ivuxolimab in advanced cancers. Using immunoSEQ multiplex PCR, the repertoire was profiled, and TCRdb retains in-frame clones only, with some absent. The sample lists about 83,000 clones, 85% seen once, with roughly 0.7% in the top ten. The sequencing used CD4+ or CD8+ T cells sorted from blood, collected in a trial of the OX40 agonist ivuxolimab. These receptors originate from an adult with an advanced solid tumor such as melanoma, head and neck, liver or kidney cancer.

This clone is a singleton in its sample. V is TRBV6-6 and J is TRBJ1-1, with a weak D call TRBD1 (5 bases). From germline, CDR1 is MNHNY and CDR2 SVGAGI (reference sequence). The CDR3 consists of 13 residues. V was shortened by 2 bases and J by 6 bases, with 10 bases between the two germline ends. The CDR3: CASSYGVGAEAFF. Written as DNA, the CDR3 is TGTGCCAGCAGTTACGGGGTAGGGGCTGAAGCTTTCTTT.

This rearrangement joins TRBV2 to TRBJ1-2; the D is unclear. Germline V gene lookup returns CDR1 SNHLY and CDR2 FYNNEI. Trimming took 7 bases from V and 7 from J, leaving 16 bases between them. CDR3 length: 13 residues. CDR3 in amino acids: CASTFQEVAGYTF. DNA of the CDR3: TGTGCCAGCACATTTCAGGAGGTTGCTGGCTACACCTTC.

V usage is TRBV7-8 and J usage is TRBJ2-7; D ambiguous. V shed 1 base and J shed 3 bases, with 10 bases lying between them. The length of the CDR3 is 14 residues. CDR1 and CDR2 from the germline V gene are SGHVS and FQNEAQ. The CDR3 bases are TGTGCCAGCAGCTTAGGCGGCAGCGTCTACGAGCAGTACTTC. This sequence encodes CASSLGGSVYEQYF.

The chain employs TRBV11-2 and TRBJ1-1, with D possibly matching TRBD1 (6 bases). Trimming left V 6 bases short and J 1 base short, with 12 bases between. Germline V gives CDR1 SGHAT, CDR2 FQNNGV. This CDR3 has 14 residues. CDR3 sequence (DNA): TGTGCCAGCAGATTTACAGGGAAGAACACTGAAGCTTTCTTT. Its protein product is CASRFTGKNTEAFF.

The chain has TRBV6-1 and TRBJ2-5; a weak D match, TRBD2 (6 bases). Germline V lookup: CDR1 MNHNS, CDR2 SASEGT. This CDR3 spans 11 amino acids. With 7 bases removed from V and 5 bases from J, the gap between germline ends came to 8 bases. CDR3 protein: CASTSAETQYF. The CDR3 coding sequence is TGTGCCAGCACTAGCGCGGAGACCCAGTACTTC.

The chain carries TRBV7-3 and TRBJ2-5; 11 nucleotides line up with TRBD2. Trimming at V came to 5 bases and at J to 5 bases, leaving 7 bases not matched to a gene. In germline, CDR1 is SGHTA, CDR2 FQGTGA. The CDR3 runs 15 residues. The CDR3 protein is CASSARSGGAETQYF. CDR3 nucleotides: TGTGCCAGCAGCGCTCGTAGCGGGGGGGCGGAGACCCAGTACTTC.

The rearrangement uses TRBV5-4 and TRBJ2-2, with TRBD2 as a possible D gene (5 bases). The CDR3 contains 15 residues. The V gene lost 3 bases and the J gene lost 4 bases, with 13 bases spanning the gap. Germline V lookup: CDR1 SGHNT, CDR2 YYREEE (reference sequence). The CDR3: CASSSGIRGTGELFF. CDR3 nucleotide sequence: TGTGCCAGCAGCTCGGGGATCCGGGGCACCGGGGAGCTGTTTTTT.

The J gene is TRBJ1-6, the V gene TRBV11-1, with 7 bases lining up with TRBD1. The length of the CDR3 is 14 residues. V shed 4 bases, J shed 5 bases, and the junction held 2 bases outside the gene matches. In germline, CDR1 is SGHAT, CDR2 FQDESV (reference sequence). The CDR3 reads CASSSQGDNSPLHF. The CDR3 DNA is TGTGCCAGCAGCTCGCAGGGGGATAATTCACCCCTCCACTTT.

The chain uses TRBV18 and TRBJ2-5; weak D call: TRBD1 (5 bases). Looked up from germline, CDR1 is KGHSH and CDR2 is LQKENI. This CDR3 is built from 13 residues. Trimming left V 3 bases short and J 3 bases short, with 8 bases between. CDR3 nucleotide sequence: TGTGCCAGCTCACCGGGCAGGGAAGAGACCCAGTACTTC. Translated, it gives CASSPGREETQYF.

The rearrangement joins TRBV6-5 to TRBJ2-7; D may be TRBD1 or TRBD2 (5 bases each). Germline CDR1 MNHEY, CDR2 SVGAGI. The CDR3 is made up of 15 amino acids. Trimming pared 6 bases from V and 2 bases from J, leaving 17 bases between. The CDR3 is CASRTSGTATYEQYF. CDR3 DNA sequence: TGTGCCAGCAGGACTTCCGGGACGGCTACCTACGAGCAGTACTTC.

The rearrangement links TRBV15 to TRBJ1-1; tentative D call: TRBD1 (6 bases). Trimming shortened V by 0 bases and J by 10 bases, and 12 bases separated the two germline ends. This CDR3 contains 13 residues. Germline CDR1 is LNHNV and CDR2 is YYDKDF (reference sequence). The CDR3 DNA reads TGTGCCACCAGCAGAGATGGGGGCCAGTCAGCTTTCTTT. This gives the protein CATSRDGGQSAFF.

J is TRBJ1-1 and V is TRBV9, with 9 bases fitting TRBD1. J was trimmed by 9 bases and V by 4 bases; bases with no gene match: 7. The CDR3 totals 13 residues. Per germline, CDR1 SGDLS and CDR2 YYNGEE. The CDR3 nucleotides are TGTGCCAGCAGCTCGTACAGGGGGCGCAAAGCTTTCTTT. Amino acids: CASSSYRGRKAFF.

This chain joins TRBV4-1 and TRBJ2-3; 10 bases map to TRBD1. Germline-derived CDR1 and CDR2 are MGHRA and YSYEKL. Trimming cost V 4 bases and J 0 bases; bases outside gene matches: 10. The CDR3 spans 18 residues. The CDR3 protein is CASSLKGTGAHSTDTQYF. CDR3 in DNA: TGCGCCAGCAGCCTAAAAGGGACAGGGGCACATAGCACAGATACGCAGTATTTT.

The rearrangement joins TRBV29-1 to TRBJ2-6; tentative D call: TRBD2 (7 bases). Between the trimmed V and J ends, which lost 3 bases and 2 bases, there was a span of 14 bases. The CDR3 totals 16 residues. CDR1 is SQVTM and CDR2 is ANQGSEA in the germline V gene. The CDR3 nucleotides read TGCAGCGTTGAGCGGGGGCCCGGGCCTGGGGCCAACGTCCTGACTTTC. It yields the protein CSVERGPGPGANVLTF.

This clone was detected only once. V and J are TRBV5-5 and TRBJ1-5; 8 bases are a match to TRBD1. CDR3 length: 15 amino acids. Germline V CDR1 and CDR2: SGHKS, YYEKEE (reference sequence). V was clipped by 6 bases and J by 5 bases; unmatched bases: 10. The CDR3 nucleotides read TGTGCCAGCACTCCCGGGACAGGCCTTTATCAGCCCCAGCATTTT. The encoded protein is CASTPGTGLYQPQHF.